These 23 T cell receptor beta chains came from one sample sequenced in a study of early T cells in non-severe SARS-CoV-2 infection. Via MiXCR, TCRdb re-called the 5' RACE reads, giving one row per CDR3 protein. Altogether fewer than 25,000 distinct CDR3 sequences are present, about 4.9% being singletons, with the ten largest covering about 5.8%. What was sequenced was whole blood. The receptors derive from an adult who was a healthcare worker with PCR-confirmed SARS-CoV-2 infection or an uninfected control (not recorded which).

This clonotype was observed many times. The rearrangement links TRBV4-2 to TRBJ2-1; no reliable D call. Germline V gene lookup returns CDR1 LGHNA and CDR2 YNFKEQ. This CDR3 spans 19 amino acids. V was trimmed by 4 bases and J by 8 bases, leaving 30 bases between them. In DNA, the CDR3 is TGTGCCAGCAGCCGGTATGAGCTGGAATCCGCGGCCTCGCACGATGAGCAGTTCTTC. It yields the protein CASSRYELESAASHDEQFF.

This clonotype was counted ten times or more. As DNA, the CDR3 is TGTGCCAGCAGTTTACGGGACAGAGCTTTCTTT. It yields the protein CASSLRDRAFF. J is TRBJ1-1 and V is TRBV12-3 or TRBV12-4; 7 nucleotides agree with TRBD1. The ends lost 2 bases at V and 10 bases at J; junction bases unmatched: 1. The CDR3 has 11 amino acids.

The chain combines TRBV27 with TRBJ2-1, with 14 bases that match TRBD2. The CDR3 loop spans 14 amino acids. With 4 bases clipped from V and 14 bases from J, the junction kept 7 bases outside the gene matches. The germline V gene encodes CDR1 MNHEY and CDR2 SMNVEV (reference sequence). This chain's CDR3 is CASSSRLAGGGEFF. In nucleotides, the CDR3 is TGTGCCAGCAGTTCGAGACTAGCGGGAGGGGGGGAGTTCTTC.

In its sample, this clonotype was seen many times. The CDR3 DNA follows: TGTGCCAGCAGTTACGCCGGGACTAGCGGGGGTGTGGGTGAGCAGTTCTTC. Its protein product is CASSYAGTSGGVGEQFF. The chain is built from TRBV6-6 and TRBJ2-1, with 14 bases matching TRBD2. Looked up from germline, CDR1 is MNHNY and CDR2 is SVGAGI (reference sequence). Trimming cost V 2 bases and J 9 bases; bases outside gene matches: 9. This CDR3 is built from 17 residues.

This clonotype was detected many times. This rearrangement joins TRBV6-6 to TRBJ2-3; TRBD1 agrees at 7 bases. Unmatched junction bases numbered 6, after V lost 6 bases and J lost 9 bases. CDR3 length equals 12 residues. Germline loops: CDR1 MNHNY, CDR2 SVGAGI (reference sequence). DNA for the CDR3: TGTGCCAGCAGAACAGGGGAAGCAACGCAGTATTTT. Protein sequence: CASRTGEATQYF.

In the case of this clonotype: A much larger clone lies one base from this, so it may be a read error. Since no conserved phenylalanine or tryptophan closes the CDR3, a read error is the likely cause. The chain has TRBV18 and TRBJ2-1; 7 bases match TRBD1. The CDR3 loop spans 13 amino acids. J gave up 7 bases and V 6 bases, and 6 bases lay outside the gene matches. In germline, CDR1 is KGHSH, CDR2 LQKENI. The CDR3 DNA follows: TGTGCCAGCTCGCAGATACAGGGGAATGAGCAGTTCCTC. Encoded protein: CASSQIQGNEQFL.

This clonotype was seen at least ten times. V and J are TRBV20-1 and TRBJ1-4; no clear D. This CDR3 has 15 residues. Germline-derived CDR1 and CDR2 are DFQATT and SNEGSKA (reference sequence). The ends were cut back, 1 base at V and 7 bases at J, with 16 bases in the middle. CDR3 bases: TGCAGTGCTAGAGCATCAGTCGCGCCTTCTGAAAAACTGTTTTTT. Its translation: CSARASVAPSEKLFF.

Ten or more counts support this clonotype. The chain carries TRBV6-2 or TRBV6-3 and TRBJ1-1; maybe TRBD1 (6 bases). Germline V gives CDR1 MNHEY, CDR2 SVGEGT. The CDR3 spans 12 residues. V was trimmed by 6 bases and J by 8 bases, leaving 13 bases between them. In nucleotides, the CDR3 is TGTGCCAGCAGCCCATGGGGGACAGAAGCTTTCTTT. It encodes CASSPWGTEAFF.

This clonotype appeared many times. The CDR3 spells CASTLPTGGPGEQFF. CDR3 in DNA: TGTGCCAGCACCCTCCCCACGGGGGGGCCCGGTGAGCAGTTCTTC. The V call is TRBV12-3 or TRBV12-4, the J call TRBJ2-1, with 8 bases that match TRBD2. V gave up 7 bases and J gave up 9 bases; unmatched junction bases: 14. The CDR3 is 15 residues long.

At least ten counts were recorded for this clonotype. The CDR3 here is CASSTDRGTEAFF. The CDR3 nucleotides are TGCGCCAGCAGTACGGACAGGGGGACTGAAGCTTTCTTT. This chain connects TRBV10-2 to TRBJ1-1; 10 bases fit TRBD1. The germline gives CDR1 WSHSY, CDR2 SAAADI. V lost 5 bases, J lost 5 bases, and 2 bases stayed unmatched. The CDR3 sequence is 13 residues long.

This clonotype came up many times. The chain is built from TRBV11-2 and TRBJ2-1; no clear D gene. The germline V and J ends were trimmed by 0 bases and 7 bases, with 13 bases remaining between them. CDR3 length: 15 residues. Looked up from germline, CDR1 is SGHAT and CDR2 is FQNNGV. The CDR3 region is CASSLEAPRKNEQFF. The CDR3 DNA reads TGTGCCAGCAGCTTAGAAGCCCCCCGAAAAAATGAGCAGTTCTTC.

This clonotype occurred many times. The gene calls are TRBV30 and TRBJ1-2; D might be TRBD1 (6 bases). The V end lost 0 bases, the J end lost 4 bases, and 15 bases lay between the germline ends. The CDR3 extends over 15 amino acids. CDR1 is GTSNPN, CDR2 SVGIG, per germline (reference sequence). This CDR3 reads CAWSVRGGRSYGYTF. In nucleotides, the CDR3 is TGTGCCTGGAGTGTACGAGGGGGAAGGAGCTATGGCTACACCTTC.

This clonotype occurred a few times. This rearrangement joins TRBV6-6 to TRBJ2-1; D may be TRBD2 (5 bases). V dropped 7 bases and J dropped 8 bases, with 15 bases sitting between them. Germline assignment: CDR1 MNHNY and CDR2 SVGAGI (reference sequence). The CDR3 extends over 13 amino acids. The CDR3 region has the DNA TGTGCCAGCACGATCCCCCCGGGGTATGAGCAGTTCTTC. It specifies CASTIPPGYEQFF.

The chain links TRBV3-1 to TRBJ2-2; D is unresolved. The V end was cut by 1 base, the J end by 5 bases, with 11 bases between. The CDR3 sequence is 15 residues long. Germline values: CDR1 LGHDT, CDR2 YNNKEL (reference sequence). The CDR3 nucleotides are TGTGCCAGCAGCCAAGGATTTCCAGGAACCGGGGAGCTGTTTTTT. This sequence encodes CASSQGFPGTGELFF. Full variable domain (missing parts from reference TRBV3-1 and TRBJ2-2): DTAVSQTPKYLVTQMGNDKSIKCEQNLGHDTMYWYKQDSKKFLKIMFSYNNKELIINETVPNRFSPKSPDKAHLNLHINSLELGDSAVYFCASSQGFPGTGELFFGEGSRLTVL.

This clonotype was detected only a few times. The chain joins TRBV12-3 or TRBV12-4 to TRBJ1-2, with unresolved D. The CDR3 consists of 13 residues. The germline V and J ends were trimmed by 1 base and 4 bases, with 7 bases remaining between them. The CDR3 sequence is CASSLVSGYGYTF. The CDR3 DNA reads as TGTGCCAGCAGTTTAGTCAGCGGCTATGGCTACACCTTC.

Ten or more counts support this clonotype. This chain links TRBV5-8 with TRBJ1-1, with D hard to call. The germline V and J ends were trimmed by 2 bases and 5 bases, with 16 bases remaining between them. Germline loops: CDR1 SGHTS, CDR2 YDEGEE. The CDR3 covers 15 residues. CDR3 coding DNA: TGTGCCAGCAGCTTTCACGCAGGTGGGCCTACTGAAGCTTTCTTT. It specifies CASSFHAGGPTEAFF. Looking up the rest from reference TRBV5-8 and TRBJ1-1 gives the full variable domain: EAGVTQSPTHLIKTRGQQATLRCSPISGHTSVYWYQQALGLGLQFLLWYDEGEERNRGNFPPRFSGRQFPNYSSELNVNALELEDSALYLCASSFHAGGPTEAFFGQGTRLTVV.

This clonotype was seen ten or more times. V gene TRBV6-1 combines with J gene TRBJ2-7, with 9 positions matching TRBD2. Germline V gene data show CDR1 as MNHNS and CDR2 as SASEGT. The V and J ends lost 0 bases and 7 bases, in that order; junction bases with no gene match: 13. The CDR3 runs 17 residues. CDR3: CASSEAGWVAGAREQYF. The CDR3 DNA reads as TGTGCCAGCAGTGAAGCTGGGTGGGTAGCGGGAGCGAGGGAGCAGTACTTC.

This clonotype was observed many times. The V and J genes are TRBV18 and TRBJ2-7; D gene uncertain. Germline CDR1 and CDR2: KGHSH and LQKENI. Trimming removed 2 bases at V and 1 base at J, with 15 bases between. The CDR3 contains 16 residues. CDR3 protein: CASSPLPPTTSYEQYF. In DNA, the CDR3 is TGTGCCAGCTCACCATTGCCCCCCACAACATCCTACGAGCAGTACTTC.

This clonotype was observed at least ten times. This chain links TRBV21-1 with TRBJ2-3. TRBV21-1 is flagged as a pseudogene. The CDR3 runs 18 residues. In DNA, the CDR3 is TGTGCCAGCAGCAAAGGGAGAGTGAGACCGCAGTACAAGGATACGCAGTATTTT. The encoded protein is CASSKGRVRPQYKDTQYF.

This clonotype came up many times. DNA of the CDR3: TGTGCCATCATGCCGGAGAGCACAGATACGCAGTATTTT. It encodes CAIMPESTDTQYF. This sequence joins TRBV10-3 and TRBJ2-3; D gene uncertain. Germline values: CDR1 ENHRY, CDR2 SYGVKD. Trimming pared 7 bases from V and 0 bases from J, leaving 8 bases between. This CDR3 comprises 13 residues.

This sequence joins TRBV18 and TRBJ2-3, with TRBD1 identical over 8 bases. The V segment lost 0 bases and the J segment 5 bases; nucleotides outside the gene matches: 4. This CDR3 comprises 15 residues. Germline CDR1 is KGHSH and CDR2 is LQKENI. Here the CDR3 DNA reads TGTGCCAGCTCACCACCGGAACAGGGGGGAGATACGCAGTATTTT. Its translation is CASSPPEQGGDTQYF.

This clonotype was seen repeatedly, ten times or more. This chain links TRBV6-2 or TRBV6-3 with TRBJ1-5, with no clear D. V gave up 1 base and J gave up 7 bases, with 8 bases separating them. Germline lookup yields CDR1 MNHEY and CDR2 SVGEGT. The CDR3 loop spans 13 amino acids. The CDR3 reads CASSYLGDQPQHF. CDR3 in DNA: TGTGCCAGCAGTTACTTGGGTGACCAGCCCCAGCATTTT.

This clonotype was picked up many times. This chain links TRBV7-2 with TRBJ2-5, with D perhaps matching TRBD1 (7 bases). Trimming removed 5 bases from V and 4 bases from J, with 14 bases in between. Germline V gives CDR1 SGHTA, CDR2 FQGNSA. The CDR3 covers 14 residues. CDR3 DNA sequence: TGTGCCAGCAGCATGGACAGGCGGGGAGAGACCCAGTACTTC. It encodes CASSMDRRGETQYF.